This T cell receptor (beta chain) was identified in a study of control samples from healthy donors and cancer patients. This CDR3 is built from 14 residues. The V gene lost 8 bases and the J gene lost 2 bases, with 15 bases spanning the gap. Germline loops: CDR1 ENHRY, CDR2 SYGVKD. Clones were read by immunoSEQ multiplex PCR, and TCRdb kept only the in-frame ones, dropping some. The sample yields 90,000 to 100,000 clones, about nine tenths seen once. The source of this sequence is a woman under 30 in good health. The chain is built from TRBV10-3 and TRBJ1-2; D perhaps matches TRBD1 (5 bases). Sequenced input: blood. The CDR3 is CAIFDSPSNYGYTF. CDR3 DNA sequence: TGTGCCATCTTTGACAGTCCATCCAACTATGGCTACACCTTC.